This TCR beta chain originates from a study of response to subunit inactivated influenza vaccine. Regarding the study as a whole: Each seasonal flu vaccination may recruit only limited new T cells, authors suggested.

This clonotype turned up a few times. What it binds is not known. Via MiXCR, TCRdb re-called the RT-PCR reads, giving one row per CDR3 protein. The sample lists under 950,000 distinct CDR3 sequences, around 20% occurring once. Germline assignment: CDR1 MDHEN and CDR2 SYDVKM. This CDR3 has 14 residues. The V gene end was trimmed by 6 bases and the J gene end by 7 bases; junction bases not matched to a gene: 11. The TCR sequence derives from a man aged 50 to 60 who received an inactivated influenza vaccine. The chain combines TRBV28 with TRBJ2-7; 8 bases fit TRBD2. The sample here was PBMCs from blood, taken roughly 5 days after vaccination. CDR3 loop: CASRSGSTLREQYF. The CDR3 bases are TGTGCCAGCAGGAGCGGGAGTACTTTGAGGGAGCAGTACTTC. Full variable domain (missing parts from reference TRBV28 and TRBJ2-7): DVKVTQSSRYLVKRTGEKVFLECVQDMDHENMFWYRQDPGLGLRLIYFSYDVKMKEKGDIPEGYSVSREKKERFSLILESASTNQTSMYLCASRSGSTLREQYFGPGTRLTVT.